This TCR beta chain was documented in a study of T cells in Graves' hyperthyroidism and ophthalmopathy. Study-level findings and limits: The model identified upcoming ophthalmopathy a median approximately 6.5 months ahead of onset. Blood shared most expanded thyroid clonotypes above 0.001.

Exclusion followed for patients with uncontrolled infection, other autoimmune disease, pregnancy or lactation. Fresh peripheral blood, 9.5 to 10 ml of it, supplied the PBMCs. In the case of this clonotype: The antigen remains undetermined.

This CDR3 is built from 14 residues. Germline trimming cut 1 base from V and 2 bases from J; bases unmatched to any gene: 4. The germline V gene encodes CDR1 DFQATT and CDR2 SNEGSKA (reference sequence). Template material for amplifying TCR beta CDR3 regions consisted of RNA transcripts. Carried out on the TCR CDR3, a first-round RT-PCR used the HTBI primer set. TCRdb analysed the multiplex PCR reads with MiXCR anew, one entry per CDR3 protein. The sample yields 400,000 to 550,000 distinct CDR3 sequences, around 14% seen once. This TCR came from a woman aged 18-30 years with Graves' hyperthyroidism. This chain joins TRBV20-1 and TRBJ2-7, with 8 bases that match TRBD1. Sequenced material: blood. The CDR3 region is CSARASTGAYEQYF. The DNA for the CDR3 is TGCAGTGCTAGAGCCTCGACAGGGGCCTACGAGCAGTACTTC.